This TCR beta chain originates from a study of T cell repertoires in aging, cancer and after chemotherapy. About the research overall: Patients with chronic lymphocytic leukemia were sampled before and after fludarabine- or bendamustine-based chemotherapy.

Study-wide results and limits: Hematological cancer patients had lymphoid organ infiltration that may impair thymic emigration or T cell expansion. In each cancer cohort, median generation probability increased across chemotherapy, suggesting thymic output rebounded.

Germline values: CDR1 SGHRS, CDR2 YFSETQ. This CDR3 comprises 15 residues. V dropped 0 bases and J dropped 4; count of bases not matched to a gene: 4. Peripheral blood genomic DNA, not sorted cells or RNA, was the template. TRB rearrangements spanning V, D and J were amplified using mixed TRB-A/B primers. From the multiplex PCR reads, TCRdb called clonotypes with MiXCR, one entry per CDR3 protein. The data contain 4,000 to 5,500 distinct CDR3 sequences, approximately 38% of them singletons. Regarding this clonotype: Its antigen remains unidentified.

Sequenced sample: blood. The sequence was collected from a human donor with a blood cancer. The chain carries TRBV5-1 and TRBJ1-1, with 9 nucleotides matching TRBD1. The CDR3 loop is CASSLEGQGFTEAFF. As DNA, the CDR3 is TGCGCCAGCAGCTTGGAGGGACAGGGTTTCACTGAAGCTTTCTTT.